The rows below give T cell receptor beta chains drawn from one sample of a study of blood T cell repertoires in COVID-19. TCRdb keeps only in-frame clones here, not all; method: immunoSEQ multiplex PCR. The data contain approximately 150,000 clones, about 86% of them seen just once; the ten biggest clones take up 1.5% to 1.9%. The sample taken for sequencing was peripheral blood. Receptors were obtained from a woman aged 60-75 years with acute or convalescent COVID-19. The CDR3 runs from the conserved cysteine through the conserved F or W. A D gene is named only where the DNA matches it firmly. Some rows have no size entry. The others give once, few or many, or a class for an expanded clone.

j_gene: TRBJ2-1
d_gene: -
abundance: -
v_gene: TRBV3-1/TRBV3-2
CDR3nt: TGTGCCAGCAGCCAAGAACTAGCCGTAAATGAGCAGTTCTTC
CDR3aa: CASSQELAVNEQFF

j_gene: TRBJ1-5
d_gene: -
abundance: once
v_gene: TRBV24-1
CDR3nt: TGTGCCACCAGTGATTTTACAGGGACGCCCCAGCATTTT
CDR3aa: CATSDFTGTPQHF

j_gene: TRBJ2-1
d_gene: -
abundance: -
v_gene: TRBV5-8
CDR3nt: TGTGCCAGCAGCTTATCTCTAGCAGGAAAGTTCTTC
CDR3aa: CASSLSLAGKFF

j_gene: TRBJ2-7
d_gene: -
abundance: -
v_gene: TRBV4-2
CDR3nt: TGTGCCACCTCCCCGGGGGGCAACTCCTACGAGCAGTACTTC
CDR3aa: CATSPGGNSYEQYF

j_gene: TRBJ2-3
d_gene: -
abundance: -
v_gene: TRBV5-1
CDR3nt: TGCGCCAGCAGCTTGGACCTGGCTAGCACAGATACGCAGTATTTT
CDR3aa: CASSLDLASTDTQYF

j_gene: TRBJ1-2
d_gene: -
abundance: -
v_gene: TRBV6-1
CDR3nt: TGTGCCAGCAGCGAAGACCGACAGACATCCTATGGCTACACCTTC
CDR3aa: CASSEDRQTSYGYTF

j_gene: TRBJ2-1
d_gene: -
abundance: -
v_gene: TRBV3-1/TRBV3-2
CDR3nt: TGTGCCAGCAGCCACGGTTGGCACTTGCCGGGGGATGAGCAGTTCTTC
CDR3aa: CASSHGWHLPGDEQFF

j_gene: TRBJ2-7
d_gene: TRBD1
abundance: -
v_gene: TRBV27
CDR3nt: TGTGCCAGCAGTGCCGGGACAGGTTTCCGCGAGCAGTACTTC
CDR3aa: CASSAGTGFREQYF

j_gene: TRBJ2-1
d_gene: TRBD2
abundance: -
v_gene: TRBV7-8
CDR3nt: TGTGCCAGCAGCCCAGTCCTTAGCGGGGGAGGCCACAATGAGCAGTTCTTC
CDR3aa: CASSPVLSGGGHNEQFF

j_gene: TRBJ2-1
d_gene: -
abundance: -
v_gene: TRBV29-1
CDR3nt: TGCAGCGTTGAAGACGCAGGGGAAGAGCAGTTCTTC
CDR3aa: CSVEDAGEEQFF

j_gene: TRBJ1-4
d_gene: -
abundance: -
v_gene: TRBV7-9
CDR3nt: TGTGCCAGCAGCCCGCCCTTCAGAAGTACAACTAATGAAAAACTGTTTTTT
CDR3aa: CASSPPFRSTTNEKLFF